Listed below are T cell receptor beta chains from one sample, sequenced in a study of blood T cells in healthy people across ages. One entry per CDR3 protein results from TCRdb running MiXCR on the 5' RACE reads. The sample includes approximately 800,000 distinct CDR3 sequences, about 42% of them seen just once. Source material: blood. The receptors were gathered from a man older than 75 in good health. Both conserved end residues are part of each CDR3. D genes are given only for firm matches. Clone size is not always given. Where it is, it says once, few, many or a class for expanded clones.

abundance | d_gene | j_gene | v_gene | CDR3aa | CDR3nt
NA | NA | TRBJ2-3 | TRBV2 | CASRARMSTETQYF | TGTGCCAGCAGGGCTCGGATGAGCACAGAGACGCAGTATTTT
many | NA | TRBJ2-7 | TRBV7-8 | CASSPTGNEQYF | TGTGCCAGCAGCCCTACAGGGAACGAGCAGTACTTC
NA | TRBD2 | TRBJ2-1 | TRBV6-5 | CASSLVAGGFDEQFF | TGTGCCAGCAGTCTCGTAGCGGGGGGGTTTGATGAGCAGTTCTTC
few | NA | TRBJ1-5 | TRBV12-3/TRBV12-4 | CASSLSGGDQPQHF | TGTGCCAGCAGTTTATCAGGAGGGGATCAGCCCCAGCATTTT
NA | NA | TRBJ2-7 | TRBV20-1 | CSAPARRASSYEQYF | TGCAGTGCCCCAGCCCGGCGGGCCAGCTCCTACGAGCAGTACTTC
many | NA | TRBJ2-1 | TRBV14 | CASSHRASPYNEQFF | TGTGCCAGCAGCCACCGGGCCTCCCCCTACAATGAGCAGTTCTTC
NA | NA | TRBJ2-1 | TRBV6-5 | CASSYGDLKYNEQFF | TGTGCCAGCAGTTACGGGGATTTAAAATACAATGAGCAGTTCTTC
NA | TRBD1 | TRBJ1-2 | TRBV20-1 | CSARPRQGTNYGYTF | TGCAGTGCTAGACCGAGACAGGGGACGAACTATGGCTACACCTTC
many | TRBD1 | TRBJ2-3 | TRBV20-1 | CSARDLGTGPDTQYF | TGCAGTGCTAGAGATCTCGGGACAGGGCCAGATACGCAGTATTTT
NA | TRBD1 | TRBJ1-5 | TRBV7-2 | CASSFTQGAGQPQHF | TGTGCCAGCAGCTTTACACAGGGGGCGGGGCAGCCCCAGCATTTT
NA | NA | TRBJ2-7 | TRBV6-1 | CAAGYEQYF | TGTGCCGCCGGTTACGAGCAGTACTTC
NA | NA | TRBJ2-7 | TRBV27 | CASSPGAGRSSYEQYF | TGTGCCAGCAGTCCCGGGGCAGGACGGAGCTCCTACGAGCAGTACTTC
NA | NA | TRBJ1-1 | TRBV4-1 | CASSQPDWGDKAFF | TGCGCCAGCAGCCAACCTGACTGGGGGGATAAGGCTTTCTTT
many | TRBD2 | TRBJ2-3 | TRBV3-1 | CASSQRGERGAQYF | TGTGCCAGCAGCCAACGGGGGGAACGAGGGGCGCAGTATTTT
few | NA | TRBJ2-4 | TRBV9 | CASSSTGPRGNIQYF | TGTGCCAGCAGCTCGACCGGGCCAAGGGGGAACATTCAGTACTTC
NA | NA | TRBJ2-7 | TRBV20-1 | CSALLGKSEQYF | TGCAGTGCCCTCCTCGGAAAAAGCGAGCAGTACTTC
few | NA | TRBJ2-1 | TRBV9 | CASSVGDSNEQFF | TGTGCCAGCAGTGTAGGGGACTCGAATGAGCAGTTCTTC